This T cell receptor beta chain was sequenced for a study of PD-1 blockade in classical Hodgkin lymphoma. Study findings and constraints: Unlike CD8+ TCR diversity, which did not rise significantly by C4D1, CD4+ TCR diversity did. Newly diagnosed patients and complete responders had comparable diversity at baseline.

The table came from immunoSEQ multiplex PCR; TCRdb's copy has only in-frame clones and leaves some out. The sample consists of tens of thousands of clones, 85% to 95% of them appearing once. This clone was seen a single time. As yet, its antigen is unknown. The trim removed 0 bases at V and 4 bases at J, leaving 9 bases unmatched. Germline V gene lookup returns CDR1 SEHNR and CDR2 FQNEAQ (reference sequence). The CDR3 covers 17 residues. No patient escaped relapse after autologous stem cell transplantation, and brentuximab vedotin exposure varied. Relapsed/refractory classical Hodgkin lymphoma patients had complete, partial or progressive responses.

The receptor comes from a human donor with classical Hodgkin lymphoma. This rearrangement joins TRBV7-9 to TRBJ2-5, with 9 bases aligning to TRBD2. The material sequenced was peripheral blood mononuclear cells (PBMCs), taken at baseline. Written as DNA, the CDR3 is TGTGCCAGCAGCTTAGCCACCGCGGGGGGGCCCGGAGAGACCCAGTACTTC. Amino acid sequence: CASSLATAGGPGETQYF. Together with reference TRBV7-9 and TRBJ2-5, the CDR3 gives the full variable domain: DTGVSQNPRHKITKRGQNVTFRCDPISEHNRLYWYRQTLGQGPEFLTYFQNEAQLEKSRLLSDRFSAERPKGSFSTLEIQRTEQGDSAMYLCASSLATAGGPGETQYFGPGTRLLVL.